This T cell receptor beta chain comes out of a study of shared clonotypes between healthy human individuals. General study results and limits: Naive CD4 clonotype sharing across a few donors was approximately 5%. Memory subsets generally showed smaller estimated richness than naive subsets did. All-four-donor shared clonotypes had higher generation probabilities than non-shared clonotypes did.

Sequenced by immunoSEQ multiplex PCR; TCRdb stores in-frame clones only, minus some. The table has hundreds of thousands of clones, roughly 91% seen once; the top ten hold under 20%. About this clone: What it binds is not known.

Only Caucasian adults living in Nashville, Tennessee made up the donor group. V lost 5 bases to trimming and J lost 6 bases; unmatched junction nucleotides: 10. Germline V gives CDR1 LGHNA, CDR2 YSLEER. CDR3 size: 16 residues. The source of this sequence is a man aged 18 to 35 in good health. What was sequenced was memory CD8+ T cells sorted from blood. Documented subset: CD45RO+ cells pooled with CCR7-negative TemRA cells. This chain connects TRBV4-3 to TRBJ1-4, with TRBD1 matching over 9 bases. CDR3 sequence: CASSKLTGGVDEKLFF. In DNA form, the CDR3 reads TGCGCCAGCAGCAAACTTACAGGGGGCGTGGATGAAAAACTGTTTTTT.